In its sample, the clone carrying this TCR beta chain was seen many times. As yet, its antigen is unknown. These data belong to a study of human T cells and chemical hapten exposure. Whole-study context: Small pooled library volume differences chiefly drove per-sample TCR yield variation. Whole-study findings and limits: TCRs whose frequency exceeded 1 in 1000 remained the same following DPC sensitization.

Unfractionated whole blood yielded total RNA. Each cDNA molecule in the library carried unique molecular identifiers. Authors' methods: Counts of TCRs in each sample centred on a median of around 100,000 and extended from about 20,000 to 690,000. TCRdb processed the reads anew with MiXCR; each CDR3 protein has one entry. The V and J calls were determined by TCRdb, not by the authors. Of around 120,000 distinct CDR3 sequences listed, over 7% are singletons. Sample: whole blood. This sequence was found in a human donor in good health. Some clones in this sample may be carry-over from other donors' samples.

This CDR3 reads CASSFTSGSYEQYF. The CDR3 DNA follows: TGTGCCAGCAGTTTCACTAGCGGGAGCTACGAGCAGTACTTC. The chain carries TRBV6-6 and TRBJ2-7, with 11 nucleotides matching TRBD2. This CDR3 is built from 14 residues. In germline, CDR1 is MNHNY, CDR2 SVGAGI (reference sequence). V shed 4 bases and J 3 bases; nucleotides not matched to a gene: 2.